This TCR beta chain comes out of a study of T cells in Graves' hyperthyroidism and ophthalmopathy. Researchers took RNA transcripts and amplified the TCR beta CDR3 regions from them. First-round RT-PCR of the TCR CDR3 relied on the HTBI primer set. TCRdb called the multiplex PCR reads again in MiXCR, with one record for every CDR3 protein. In the table there are hundreds of thousands of distinct CDR3 sequences, roughly 40% of which are singletons. CDR1 SGHVS and CDR2 FNYEAQ come from the germline V gene. The CDR3 has 13 amino acids. The V end was cut by 1 base, the J end by 10 bases, with 11 bases between.

Sequencing was carried out using blood. The rearrangement uses TRBV7-6 and TRBJ1-5; D might be TRBD1 (5 bases). The TCR comes from a man aged 18 to 30 with Graves' hyperthyroidism. CDR3 sequence reads: CASSLGFGGPQHF. CDR3 bases: TGTGCCAGCAGCTTAGGGTTTGGGGGACCCCAGCATTTT. Filled out from reference TRBV7-6 and TRBJ1-5, the complete variable domain reads GAGVSQSPRYKVTKRGQDVALRCDPISGHVSLYWYRQALGQGPEFLTYFNYEAQQDKSGLPNDRFSAERPEGSISTLTIQRTEQRDSAMYRCASSLGFGGPQHFGDGTRLSIL.